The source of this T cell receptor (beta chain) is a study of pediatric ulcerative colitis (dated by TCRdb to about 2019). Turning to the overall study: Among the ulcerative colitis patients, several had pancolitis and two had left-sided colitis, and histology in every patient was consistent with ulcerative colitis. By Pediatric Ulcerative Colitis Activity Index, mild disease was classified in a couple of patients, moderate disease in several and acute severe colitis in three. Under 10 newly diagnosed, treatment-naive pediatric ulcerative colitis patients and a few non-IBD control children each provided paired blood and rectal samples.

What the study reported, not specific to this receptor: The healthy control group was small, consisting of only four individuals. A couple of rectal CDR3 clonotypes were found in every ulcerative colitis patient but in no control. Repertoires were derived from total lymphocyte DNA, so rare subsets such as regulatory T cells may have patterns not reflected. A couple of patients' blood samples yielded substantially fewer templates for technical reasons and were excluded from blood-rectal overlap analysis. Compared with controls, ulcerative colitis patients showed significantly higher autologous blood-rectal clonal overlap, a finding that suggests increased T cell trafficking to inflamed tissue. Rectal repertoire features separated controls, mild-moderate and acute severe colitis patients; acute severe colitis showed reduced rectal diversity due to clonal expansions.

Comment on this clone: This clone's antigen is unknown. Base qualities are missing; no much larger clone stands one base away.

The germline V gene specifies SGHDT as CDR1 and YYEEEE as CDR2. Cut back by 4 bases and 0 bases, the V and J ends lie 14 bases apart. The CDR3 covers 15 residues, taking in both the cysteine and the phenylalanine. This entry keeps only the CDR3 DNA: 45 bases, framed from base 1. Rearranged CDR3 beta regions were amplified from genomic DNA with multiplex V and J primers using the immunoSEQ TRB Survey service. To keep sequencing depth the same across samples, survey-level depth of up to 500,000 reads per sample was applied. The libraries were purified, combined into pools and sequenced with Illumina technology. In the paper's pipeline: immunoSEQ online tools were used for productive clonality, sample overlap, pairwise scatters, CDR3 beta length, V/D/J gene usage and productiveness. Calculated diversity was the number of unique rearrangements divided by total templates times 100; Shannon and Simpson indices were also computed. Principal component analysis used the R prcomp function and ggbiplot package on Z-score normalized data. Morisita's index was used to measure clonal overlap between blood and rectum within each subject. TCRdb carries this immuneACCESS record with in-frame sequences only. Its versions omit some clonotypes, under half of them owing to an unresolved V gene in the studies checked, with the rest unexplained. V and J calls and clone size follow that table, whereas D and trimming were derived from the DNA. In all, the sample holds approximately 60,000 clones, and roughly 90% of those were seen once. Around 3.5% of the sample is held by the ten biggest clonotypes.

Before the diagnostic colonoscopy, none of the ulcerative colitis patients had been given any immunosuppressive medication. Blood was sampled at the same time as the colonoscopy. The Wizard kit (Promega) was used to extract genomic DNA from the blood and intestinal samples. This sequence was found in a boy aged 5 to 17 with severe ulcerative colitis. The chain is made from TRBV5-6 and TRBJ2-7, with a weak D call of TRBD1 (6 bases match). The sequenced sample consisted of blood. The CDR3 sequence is CASSHRASLSYEQYF. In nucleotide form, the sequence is TGTGCCAGCAGCCACAGGGCTAGCCTCTCCTACGAGCAGTACTTC.